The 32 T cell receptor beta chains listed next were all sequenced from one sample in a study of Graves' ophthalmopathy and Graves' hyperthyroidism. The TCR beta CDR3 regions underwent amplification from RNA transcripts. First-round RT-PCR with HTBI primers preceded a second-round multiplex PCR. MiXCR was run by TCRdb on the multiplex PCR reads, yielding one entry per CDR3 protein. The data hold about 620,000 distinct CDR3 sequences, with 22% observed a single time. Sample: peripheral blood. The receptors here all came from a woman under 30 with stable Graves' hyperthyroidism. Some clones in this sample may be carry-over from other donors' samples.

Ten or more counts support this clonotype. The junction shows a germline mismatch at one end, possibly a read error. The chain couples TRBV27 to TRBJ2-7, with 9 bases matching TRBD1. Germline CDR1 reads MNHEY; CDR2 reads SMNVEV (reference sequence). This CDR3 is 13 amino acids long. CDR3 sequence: CANSWDRAYEQYF. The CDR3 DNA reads TGTGCCAACAGTTGGGACAGGGCCTACGAGCAGTACTTC.

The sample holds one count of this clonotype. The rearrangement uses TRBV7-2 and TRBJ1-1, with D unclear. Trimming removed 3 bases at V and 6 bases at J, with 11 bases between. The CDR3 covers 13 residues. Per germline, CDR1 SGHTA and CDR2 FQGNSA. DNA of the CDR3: TGTGCCAGCAGCTTGCGGGCCAACGCTGAAGCTTTCTTT. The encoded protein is CASSLRANAEAFF.

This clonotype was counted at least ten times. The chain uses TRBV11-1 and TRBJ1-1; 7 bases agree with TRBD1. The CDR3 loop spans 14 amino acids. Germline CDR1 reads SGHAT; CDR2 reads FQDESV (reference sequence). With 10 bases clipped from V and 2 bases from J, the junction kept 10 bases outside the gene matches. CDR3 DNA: TGTGCCACCACGACCGGGACAGCAAACACTGAAGCTTTCTTT. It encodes CATTTGTANTEAFF.

The CDR3 spells CASSPPLLHEQYF. The CDR3 DNA is TGTGCCAGCAGCCCACCCCTGCTCCACGAGCAGTACTTC. This rearrangement joins TRBV28 to TRBJ2-7; no definite D call. Looked up from germline, CDR1 is MDHEN and CDR2 is SYDVKM. This CDR3 comprises 13 residues. V was clipped by 6 bases and J by 5 bases, with 14 bases between them.

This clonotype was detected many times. The CDR3 protein is CASSPTRLQPQHF. The CDR3 nucleotides are TGTGCCAGCAGCCCTACTCGACTTCAGCCCCAGCATTTT. The chain carries TRBV3-1 and TRBJ1-5; unclear D gene. The germline gives CDR1 LGHDT, CDR2 YNNKEL (reference sequence). The CDR3 totals 13 residues. Trimming cost V 4 bases and J 6 bases, with 10 bases left between them.

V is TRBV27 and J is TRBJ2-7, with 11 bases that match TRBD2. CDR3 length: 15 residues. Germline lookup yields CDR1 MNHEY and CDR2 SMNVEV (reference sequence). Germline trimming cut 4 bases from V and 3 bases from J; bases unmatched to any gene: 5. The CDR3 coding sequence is TGTGCCAGCAGTTCCGTAGCGGGAGGGATCTACGAGCAGTACTTC. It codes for CASSSVAGGIYEQYF.

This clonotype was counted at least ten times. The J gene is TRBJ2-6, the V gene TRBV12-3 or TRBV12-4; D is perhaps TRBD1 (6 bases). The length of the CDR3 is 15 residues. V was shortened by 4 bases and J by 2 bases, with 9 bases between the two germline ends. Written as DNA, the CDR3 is TGTGCCAGCAGTTCCCGGACAGCTGGGGCCAACGTCCTGACTTTC. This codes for CASSSRTAGANVLTF.

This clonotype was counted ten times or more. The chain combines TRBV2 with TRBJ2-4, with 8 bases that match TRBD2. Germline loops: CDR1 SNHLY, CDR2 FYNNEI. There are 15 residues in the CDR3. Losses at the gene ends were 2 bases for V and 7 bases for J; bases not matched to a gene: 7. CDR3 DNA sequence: TGTGCCAGCAGTGAATTCGGACTAGCTAGCAACATTCAGTACTTC. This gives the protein CASSEFGLASNIQYF.

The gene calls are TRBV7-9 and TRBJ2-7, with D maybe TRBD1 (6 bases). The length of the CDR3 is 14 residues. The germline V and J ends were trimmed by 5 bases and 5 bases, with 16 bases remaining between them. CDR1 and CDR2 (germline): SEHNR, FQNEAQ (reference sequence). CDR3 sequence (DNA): TGTGCCAGCAGCCCCCCAGGGGAAATCCACGAGCAGTACTTC. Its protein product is CASSPPGEIHEQYF.

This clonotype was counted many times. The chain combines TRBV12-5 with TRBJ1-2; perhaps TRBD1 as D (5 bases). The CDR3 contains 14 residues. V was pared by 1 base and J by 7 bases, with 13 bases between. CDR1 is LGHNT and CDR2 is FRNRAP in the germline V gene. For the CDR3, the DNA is TGTGCTAGTGGTTTGGGAAAGGGGCTATCTGGCTACACCTTC. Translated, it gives CASGLGKGLSGYTF.

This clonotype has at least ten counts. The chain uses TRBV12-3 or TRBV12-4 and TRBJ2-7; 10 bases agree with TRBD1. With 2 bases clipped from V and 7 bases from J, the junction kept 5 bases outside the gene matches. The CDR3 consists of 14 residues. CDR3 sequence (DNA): TGTGCCAGCAGTTTAAGTGACAGGGGGCTTGAGCAGTACTTC. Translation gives CASSLSDRGLEQYF.

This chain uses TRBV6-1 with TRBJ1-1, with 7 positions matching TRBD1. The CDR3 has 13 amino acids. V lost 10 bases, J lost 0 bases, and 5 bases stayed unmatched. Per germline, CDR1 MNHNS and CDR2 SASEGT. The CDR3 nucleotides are TGTGCCACCTCGACAGGGATGAACACTGAAGCTTTCTTT. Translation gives CATSTGMNTEAFF.

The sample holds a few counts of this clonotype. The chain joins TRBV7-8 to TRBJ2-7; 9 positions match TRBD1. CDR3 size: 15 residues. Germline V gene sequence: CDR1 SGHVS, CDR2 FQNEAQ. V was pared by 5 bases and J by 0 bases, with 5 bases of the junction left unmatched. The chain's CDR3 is CASSLGTGNSYEQYF. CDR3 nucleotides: TGTGCCAGCAGCCTCGGGACAGGGAACTCCTACGAGCAGTACTTC.

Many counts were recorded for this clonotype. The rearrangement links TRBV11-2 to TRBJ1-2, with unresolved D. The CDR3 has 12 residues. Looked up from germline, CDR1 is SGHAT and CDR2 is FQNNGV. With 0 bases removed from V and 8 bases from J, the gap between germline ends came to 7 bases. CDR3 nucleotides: TGTGCCAGCAGCTTAGAACGGGGAGGCTACACCTTC. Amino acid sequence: CASSLERGGYTF.

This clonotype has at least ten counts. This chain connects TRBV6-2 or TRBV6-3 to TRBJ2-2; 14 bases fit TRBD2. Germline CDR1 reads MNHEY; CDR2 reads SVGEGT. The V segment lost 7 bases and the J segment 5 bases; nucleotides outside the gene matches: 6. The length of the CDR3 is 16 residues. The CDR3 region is CASTPGLAGDTGELFF. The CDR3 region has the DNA TGTGCCAGCACGCCGGGACTAGCGGGAGATACCGGGGAGCTGTTTTTT.

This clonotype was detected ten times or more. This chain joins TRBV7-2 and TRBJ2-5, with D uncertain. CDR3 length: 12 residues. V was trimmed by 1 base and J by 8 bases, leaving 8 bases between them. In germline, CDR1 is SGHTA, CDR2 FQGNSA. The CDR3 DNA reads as TGTGCCAGCAGCTTAGGCCCAGGAACCCAGTACTTC. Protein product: CASSLGPGTQYF.

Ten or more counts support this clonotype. CDR3 sequence: CASTDTLYGYTF. DNA for the CDR3: TGTGCCAGCACCGATACACTTTATGGCTACACCTTC. The chain links TRBV6-1 to TRBJ1-2; D remains unclear. Germline CDR1 MNHNS, CDR2 SASEGT. There are 12 residues in the CDR3. V dropped 7 bases and J dropped 5 bases, with 11 bases sitting between them.

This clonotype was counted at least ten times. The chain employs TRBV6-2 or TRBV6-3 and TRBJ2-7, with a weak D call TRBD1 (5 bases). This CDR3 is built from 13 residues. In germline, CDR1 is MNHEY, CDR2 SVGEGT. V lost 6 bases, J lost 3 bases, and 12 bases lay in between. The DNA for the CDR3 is TGTGCCAGCAGGATCGAGACAGACTACGAGCAGTACTTC. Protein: CASRIETDYEQYF.

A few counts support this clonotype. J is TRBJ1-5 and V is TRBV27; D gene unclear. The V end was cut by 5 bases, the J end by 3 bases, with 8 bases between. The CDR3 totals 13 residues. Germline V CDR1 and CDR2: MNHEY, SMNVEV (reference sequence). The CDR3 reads CASSPQPNQPQHF. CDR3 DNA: TGTGCCAGCAGTCCACAGCCCAATCAGCCCCAGCATTTT.

Here the CDR3 reads CASSQTSGAKETQYF. The CDR3 bases are TGTGCCAGCAGTCAGACTAGCGGGGCTAAAGAGACCCAGTACTTC. This chain links TRBV12-3 or TRBV12-4 with TRBJ2-5, with 11 positions matching TRBD2. The CDR3 loop spans 15 amino acids. V shed 5 bases, J shed 3 bases, and the junction held 5 bases outside the gene matches.

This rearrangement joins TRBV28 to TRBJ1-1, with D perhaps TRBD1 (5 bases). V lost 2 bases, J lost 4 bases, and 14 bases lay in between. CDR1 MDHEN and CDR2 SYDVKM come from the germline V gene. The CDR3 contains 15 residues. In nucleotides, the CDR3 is TGTGCCAGCAGTTTAGAAGCGGGGGGGTTCACTGAAGCTTTCTTT. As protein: CASSLEAGGFTEAFF.

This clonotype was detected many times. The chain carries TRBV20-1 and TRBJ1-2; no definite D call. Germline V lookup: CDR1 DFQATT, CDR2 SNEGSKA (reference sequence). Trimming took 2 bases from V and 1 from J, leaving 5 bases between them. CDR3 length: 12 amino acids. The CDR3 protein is CSARPHNYGYTF. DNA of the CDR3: TGCAGTGCTAGACCCCATAACTATGGCTACACCTTC.

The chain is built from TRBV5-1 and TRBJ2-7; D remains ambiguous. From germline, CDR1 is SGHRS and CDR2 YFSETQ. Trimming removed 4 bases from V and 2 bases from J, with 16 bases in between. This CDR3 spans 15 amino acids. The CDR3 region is CASSLRTDAAYEQYF. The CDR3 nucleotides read TGCGCCAGCAGCCTACGGACGGACGCAGCCTACGAGCAGTACTTC.

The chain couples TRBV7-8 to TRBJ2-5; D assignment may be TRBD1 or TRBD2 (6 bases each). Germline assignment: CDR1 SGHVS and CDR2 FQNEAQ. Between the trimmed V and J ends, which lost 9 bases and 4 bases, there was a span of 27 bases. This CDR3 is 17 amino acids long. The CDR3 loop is CARRGSRVGGPSETQYF. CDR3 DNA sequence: TGTGCCAGAAGGGGATCCAGGGTGGGGGGCCCTTCAGAGACCCAGTACTTC.

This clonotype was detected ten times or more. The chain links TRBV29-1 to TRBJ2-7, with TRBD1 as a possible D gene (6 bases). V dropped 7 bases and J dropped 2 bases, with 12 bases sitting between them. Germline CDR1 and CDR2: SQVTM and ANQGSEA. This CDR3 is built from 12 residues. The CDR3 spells CSAETGTYEQYF. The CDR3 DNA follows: TGCAGCGCCGAGACAGGAACCTACGAGCAGTACTTC.

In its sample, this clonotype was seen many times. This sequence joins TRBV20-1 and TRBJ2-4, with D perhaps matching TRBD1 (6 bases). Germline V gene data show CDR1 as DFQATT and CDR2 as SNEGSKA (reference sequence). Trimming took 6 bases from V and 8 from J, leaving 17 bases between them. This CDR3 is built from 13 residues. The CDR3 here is CSAEDHRAYIQYF. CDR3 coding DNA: TGCAGTGCCGAAGACCACAGGGCTTACATTCAGTACTTC.

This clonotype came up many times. The CDR3 protein is CASSAISGTGTEAFF. CDR3 in DNA: TGTGCCAGCAGTGCTATTTCCGGGACGGGAACTGAAGCTTTCTTT. V usage is TRBV9 and J usage is TRBJ1-1, with D possibly TRBD1 on 5 matching bases. The CDR3 runs to 15 residues. The germline V and J ends were trimmed by 5 bases and 5 bases, with 19 bases remaining between them. The germline CDR1 and CDR2 sequences are SGDLS and YYNGEE.

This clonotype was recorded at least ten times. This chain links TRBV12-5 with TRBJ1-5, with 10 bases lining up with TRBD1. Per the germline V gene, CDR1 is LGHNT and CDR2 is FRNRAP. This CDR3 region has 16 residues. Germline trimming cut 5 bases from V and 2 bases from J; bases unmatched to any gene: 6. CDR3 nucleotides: TGTGCTAGTGGTCTAGGACAGGGGGTAGGCAATCAGCCCCAGCATTTT. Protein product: CASGLGQGVGNQPQHF.

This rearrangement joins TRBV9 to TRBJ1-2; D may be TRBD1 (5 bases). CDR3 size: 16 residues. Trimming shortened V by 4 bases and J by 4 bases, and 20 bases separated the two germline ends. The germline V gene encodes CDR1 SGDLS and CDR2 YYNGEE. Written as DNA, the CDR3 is TGTGCCAGCAGCCCACTAGGGGACGAGGTACCCTATGGCTACACCTTC. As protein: CASSPLGDEVPYGYTF.

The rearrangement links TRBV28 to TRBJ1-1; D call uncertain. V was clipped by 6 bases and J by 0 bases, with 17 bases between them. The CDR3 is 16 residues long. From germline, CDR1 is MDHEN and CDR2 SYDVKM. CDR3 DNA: TGTGCCAGCAGCCCCGGCGGGGTTTCGCTGAACACTGAAGCTTTCTTT. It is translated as CASSPGGVSLNTEAFF.

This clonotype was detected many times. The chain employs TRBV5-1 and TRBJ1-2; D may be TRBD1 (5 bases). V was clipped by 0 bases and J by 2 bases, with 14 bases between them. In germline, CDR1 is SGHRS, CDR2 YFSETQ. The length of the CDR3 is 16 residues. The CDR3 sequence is CASSLEGYEMNYGYTF. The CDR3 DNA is TGCGCCAGCAGCTTGGAGGGGTACGAGATGAACTATGGCTACACCTTC.

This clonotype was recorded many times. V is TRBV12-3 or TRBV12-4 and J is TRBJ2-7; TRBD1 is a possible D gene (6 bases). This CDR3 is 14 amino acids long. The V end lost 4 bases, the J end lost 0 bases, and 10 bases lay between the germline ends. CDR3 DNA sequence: TGTGCCAGCAGTTCCCAGGGGCTCTCCTACGAGCAGTACTTC. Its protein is CASSSQGLSYEQYF.